This paragraph covers one T cell receptor (beta chain) sequence. The junction differs from germline at one of its ends, possibly a read error. Other DNA sequences in this specimen translate into the identical CDR3. In the authors' methods: Reference gene primer amplification in the assay estimated nucleated cell counts. Method: immunoSEQ multiplex PCR; TCRdb's copy keeps in-frame clones and lacks some. V and J calls and clone size come straight from that table; D and trimming were deduced from the DNA. This table has roughly 100,000 clones, approximately 85% appearing once. The CDR3 runs to 15 residues. The germline V gene encodes CDR1 SGHRS and CDR2 YFSETQ. These data are taken from a study of blood T cell repertoires in COVID-19. Study-wide background: Nucleic acid was either cDNA or gDNA, and it came from T cells, B-cell-depleted T cells, or PBMCs.

The chain carries TRBV5-1 and TRBJ2-2; 11 bases align to TRBD1. The receptor comes from an elderly woman with active or convalescent COVID-19. The sample was peripheral blood. DNA for the CDR3: TGTGCCAGCAGCCCTGGGACAGGGGGTCCCGGGGAGCTGTTTTTT. Residues: CASSPGTGGPGELFF.